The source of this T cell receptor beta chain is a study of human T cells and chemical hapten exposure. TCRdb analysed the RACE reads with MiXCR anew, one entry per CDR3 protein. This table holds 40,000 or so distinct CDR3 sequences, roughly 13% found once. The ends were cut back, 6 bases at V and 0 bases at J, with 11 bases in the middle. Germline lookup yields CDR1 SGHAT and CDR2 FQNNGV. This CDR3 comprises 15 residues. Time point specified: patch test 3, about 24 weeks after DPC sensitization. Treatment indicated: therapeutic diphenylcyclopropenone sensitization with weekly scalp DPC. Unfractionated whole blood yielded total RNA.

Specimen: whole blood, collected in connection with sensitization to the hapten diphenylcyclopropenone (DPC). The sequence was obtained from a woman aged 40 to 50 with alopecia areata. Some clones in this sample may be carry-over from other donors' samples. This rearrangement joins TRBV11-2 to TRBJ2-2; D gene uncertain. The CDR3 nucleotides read TGTGCCAGCAGTAAACAGCTATCGAACACCGGGGAGCTGTTTTTT. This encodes CASSKQLSNTGELFF.